The 22 T cell receptor beta chains in this list originate from one sample, sequenced in a study of OX40 agonist ivuxolimab in advanced cancers. Some clones are missing from TCRdb's copy, which holds only in-frame ones; the method was immunoSEQ multiplex PCR. The sample gives about 50,000 clones, almost 90% of which show up once; 6.9% is in the top ten. This specimen consisted of CD4+ or CD8+ T cells sorted from blood, obtained in a trial of the OX40 agonist ivuxolimab. The receptors were sampled from an adult with an advanced solid tumor such as melanoma, head and neck, liver or kidney cancer.

The chain combines TRBV2 with TRBJ1-1; D possibly corresponds to TRBD1 (6 bases). The CDR3 totals 13 residues. The germline V gene has CDR1 SNHLY and CDR2 FYNNEI. Trimming pared 3 bases from V and 4 bases from J, leaving 9 bases between. CDR3 sequence: CASSEDSVTEAFF. The CDR3 DNA reads as TGTGCCAGCAGTGAGGACAGCGTCACTGAAGCTTTCTTT.

The rearrangement joins TRBV4-1 to TRBJ2-3, with D perhaps TRBD1 or TRBD2 (5 bases each). The germline V and J ends were trimmed by 4 bases and 9 bases, with 17 bases remaining between them. Germline loops: CDR1 MGHRA, CDR2 YSYEKL. The CDR3 extends over 14 amino acids. The CDR3 is CASSRGAAQWTQYF. CDR3 sequence (DNA): TGCGCCAGCAGCCGAGGGGCCGCACAGTGGACGCAGTATTTT.

A remark on this clone: At one end the junction does not follow the germline gene, possibly because of a read error. V gene TRBV7-7 combines with J gene TRBJ2-3; TRBD2 might be the D (6 bases). The CDR3 is 14 amino acids. Germline-derived CDR1 and CDR2 are SSHAT and FNYEAQ (reference sequence). CDR3 loop: CASSLEGPPDTQYF. CDR3 in DNA: TGTGCTAGCAGCTTGGAGGGCCCCCCAGATACGCAGTATTTT.

The chain recombines TRBV6-5 with TRBJ2-2; unclear D gene. Trimming removed 2 bases at V and 1 base at J, with 8 bases between. CDR3 length: 15 amino acids. Per the germline V gene, CDR1 is MNHEY and CDR2 is SVGAGI. CDR3 nucleotide sequence: TGTGCCAGCAGTTACCGTGGGGAGAACACCGGGGAGCTGTTTTTT. Translation gives CASSYRGENTGELFF.

The V and J genes are TRBV6-1 and TRBJ2-2, with D tentatively TRBD2 (5 bases). The V end was cut by 2 bases, the J end by 7 bases, with 11 bases between. The CDR3 loop spans 14 amino acids. Germline loops: CDR1 MNHNS, CDR2 SASEGT. The CDR3 sequence is CASSELVSGGELFF. The CDR3 DNA sequence: TGTGCCAGCAGTGAATTGGTCAGCGGCGGGGAGCTGTTTTTT.

This sequence joins TRBV5-8 and TRBJ1-4, with 7 bases identical to TRBD1. This CDR3 spans 14 amino acids. V trimming: 4 bases; J trimming: 4 bases; junction bases outside the gene matches: 4. Germline values: CDR1 SGHTS, CDR2 YDEGEE. CDR3 sequence reads: CASSPGQINEKLFF. For the CDR3, the DNA is TGTGCCAGCAGCCCGGGACAGATTAATGAAAAACTGTTTTTT.

The CDR3 bases are TGCAGCGTTGAAGACCTCACGGGCGGAGTTTACGAGCAGTACTTC. Protein: CSVEDLTGGVYEQYF. This sequence joins TRBV29-1 and TRBJ2-7; D is undetermined. Trimming cost V 0 bases and J 4 bases, with 16 bases left between them. The length of the CDR3 is 15 residues. Germline values: CDR1 SQVTM, CDR2 ANQGSEA.

V and J are TRBV5-6 and TRBJ2-5, with TRBD1 as a possible D gene (6 bases). Germline CDR1 SGHDT, CDR2 YYEEEE. The V and J ends lost 4 bases and 3 bases respectively, with 19 bases between them. This CDR3 contains 16 residues. CDR3 sequence: CASSRPGRGREETQYF. DNA for the CDR3: TGTGCCAGCAGCCGCCCAGGCAGGGGTCGGGAAGAGACCCAGTACTTC.

J is TRBJ2-7 and V is TRBV6-1, with a weak D call TRBD2 (7 bases). The germline gives CDR1 MNHNS, CDR2 SASEGT. The CDR3 consists of 15 residues. V dropped 6 bases and J dropped 4 bases, with 19 bases sitting between them. CDR3 in DNA: TGTGCCAGCAGCGAAAGGGGGGGGGAGAGATACGAGCAGTACTTC. Its protein product is CASSERGGERYEQYF.

V and J are TRBV28 and TRBJ2-5; tentatively, D is TRBD1 or TRBD2 (5 bases each). The J call may be incorrect, as the DNA end agrees better with TRBJ2-7. The germline gives CDR1 MDHEN, CDR2 SYDVKM. The CDR3 sequence is 14 residues long. CDR3 region: CASSLLQGRHEQYF. DNA of the CDR3: TGTGCCAGCAGCCTACTCCAGGGACGGCACGAGCAGTACTTC.

The rearrangement links TRBV4-1 to TRBJ2-5; a weak D match, TRBD2 (6 bases). The CDR3 consists of 15 residues. The V end was cut by 3 bases, the J end by 5 bases, with 16 bases between. Germline V gene lookup returns CDR1 MGHRA and CDR2 YSYEKL. The CDR3 reads CASSQGTLRVETQYF. In DNA, the CDR3 is TGCGCCAGCAGCCAGGGGACTCTCCGCGTCGAGACCCAGTACTTC.

The chain has TRBV7-2 and TRBJ2-3; 9 bases agree with TRBD2. CDR3 size: 14 residues. The J segment lost 3 bases and the V segment lost 3 bases, leaving 1 base of the junction unmatched. The germline CDR1 and CDR2 sequences are SGHTA and FQGNSA. The CDR3 loop reads CASSFSGGTDTQYF. The CDR3 bases are TGTGCCAGCAGCTTTAGCGGGGGAACAGATACGCAGTATTTT.

This sequence joins TRBV28 and TRBJ2-1; possible D gene TRBD1, 5 bases. This CDR3 is built from 11 residues. Trimming cost V 6 bases and J 12 bases, with 12 bases left between them. In germline, CDR1 is MDHEN, CDR2 SYDVKM. The CDR3 DNA follows: TGTGCCAGCAGGGGCATAGGGGTGCAGTTCTTC. Translating gives CASRGIGVQFF.

The chain employs TRBV6-5 and TRBJ1-2; 7 bases are shared with TRBD1. From germline, CDR1 is MNHEY and CDR2 SVGAGI. The ends lost 5 bases at V and 2 bases at J; junction bases unmatched: 2. The CDR3 sequence is 13 residues long. As DNA, the CDR3 is TGTGCCAGCAGTGAACAGGGGAACTATGGCTACACCTTC. Translating gives CASSEQGNYGYTF.

The rearrangement links TRBV27 to TRBJ1-5; 7 bases are shared with TRBD1. Unmatched junction bases numbered 8, after V lost 5 bases and J lost 7 bases. The CDR3 is 14 amino acids. Germline CDR1 MNHEY, CDR2 SMNVEV (reference sequence). The CDR3 sequence: CASSPDRAGQPQHF. As DNA, the CDR3 is TGTGCCAGCAGTCCCGACAGGGCGGGGCAGCCCCAGCATTTT.

The rearrangement uses TRBV10-3 and TRBJ2-2, with 11 bases matching TRBD1. CDR1 and CDR2 from the germline V gene are ENHRY and SYGVKD. Trimming cost V 7 bases and J 7 bases; bases outside gene matches: 5. The CDR3 contains 14 residues. Here the CDR3 reads CAITGDRGSGELFF. In DNA, the CDR3 is TGTGCCATCACCGGGGACAGGGGGAGCGGGGAGCTGTTTTTT.

The chain is built from TRBV9 and TRBJ1-3; no reliable D call. The V gene's germline CDR1 is SGDLS and CDR2 YYNGEE. There are 11 residues in the CDR3. V lost 4 bases, J lost 16 bases, and 15 bases lay in between. CDR3 DNA sequence: TGTGCCAGCAGCCACGACGGTGCCCCGTATTTT. It is translated as CASSHDGAPYF. Full variable domain (rest looked up from reference TRBV9 and TRBJ1-3): DSGVTQTPKHLITATGQRVTLRCSPRSGDLSVYWYQQSLDQGLQFLIQYYNGEERAKGNILERFSAQQFPDLHSELNLSSLELGDSALYFCASSHDGAPYFGEGSWLTVV.

The CDR3 nucleotides read TGTGCCAGCTCACCACCCATGACAGGGTCAAACGAGCAGTACTTC. Its translation is CASSPPMTGSNEQYF. J is TRBJ2-7 and V is TRBV18; the match to TRBD1 covers 7 bases. This CDR3 has 15 residues. From germline, CDR1 is KGHSH and CDR2 LQKENI. The junction had 7 bases not matched to a gene; V was cut back by 0 bases and J by 5 bases.

This clone has a single count. The chain combines TRBV10-2 with TRBJ2-5; a weak D match, TRBD1 (5 bases). Germline-derived CDR1 and CDR2 are WSHSY and SAAADI. Trimming took 0 bases from V and 3 from J, leaving 8 bases between them. This CDR3 region has 14 residues. CDR3 amino acids: CASSESSREETQYF. DNA for the CDR3: TGCGCCAGCAGTGAGTCGAGCAGGGAAGAGACCCAGTACTTC.

The V gene is TRBV10-2, the J gene TRBJ2-3, with TRBD2 matching over 7 bases. Trimming removed 4 bases from V and 4 bases from J; junction bases left unmatched: 11. Germline V gene sequence: CDR1 WSHSY, CDR2 SAAADI. The CDR3 sequence is 16 residues long. The CDR3 protein is CASSGVLASLSDTQYF. The CDR3 DNA reads as TGCGCCAGCAGTGGAGTACTAGCGTCGCTTTCAGATACGCAGTATTTT.

The chain recombines TRBV28 with TRBJ2-7; 9 nucleotides match TRBD1. V lost 3 bases and J lost 6; bases outside the gene matches: 9. CDR3 size: 15 residues. CDR1 and CDR2 (germline): MDHEN, SYDVKM. CDR3 coding DNA: TGTGCCAGCAGTTTCGGTGGGACAGGGTCGCGCGAGCAGTACTTC. Protein product: CASSFGGTGSREQYF.

This rearrangement joins TRBV29-1 to TRBJ2-1; D perhaps matches TRBD2 (6 bases). The CDR3 has 17 amino acids. V dropped 1 base and J dropped 0 bases, with 16 bases sitting between them. Germline V gene lookup returns CDR1 SQVTM and CDR2 ANQGSEA. DNA for the CDR3: TGCAGCGTTGAAGGACTAGATATGGTGTACTCCTACAATGAGCAGTTCTTC. Translating gives CSVEGLDMVYSYNEQFF.